This TCR beta chain was captured in a study of vaccination and CD4 T cells after COVID-19. Study-wide background: Those taking part got two shots of either the BNT162b2 or the mRNA-1273 vaccine. Whole-study findings and limits: Convalescent patients displayed spike mono-reactivity in 304 of 307 vaccine-specific clones.

An Oncomine TCR Beta short-read assay was used to sequence the DNA from cultured CD4+ T cells. TCRdb re-called the PCR reads with MiXCR, one entry per CDR3 protein. The table lists roughly 12,000 distinct CDR3 sequences, around 47% of them singletons. Treatment reported: roughly 11-day PBMC culture with coronavirus spike peptide pools or control peptides (ViraFEST assay). Germline lookup yields CDR1 SGHDN and CDR2 FVKESK. The CDR3 extends over 15 amino acids. Trimming left V 1 base short and J 3 bases short, with 12 bases between. This clonotype was counted only a few times. Its antigen is unknown. Sequencing input: CD4+ T cells from blood, cultured in vitro. This TCR derives from a human donor who had recovered from COVID-19. The chain carries TRBV14 and TRBJ1-1; TRBD1 is a possible D gene (5 bases). The CDR3 loop reads CASSQGPLRDTEAFF. The CDR3 region has the DNA TGTGCCAGCAGCCAAGGGCCTCTCAGGGACACTGAAGCTTTCTTT.